Listed below are T cell receptor beta chains from one sample, sequenced in a study of blood T cell repertoires in COVID-19. Profiling relied on immunoSEQ multiplex PCR, and the TCRdb table lists in-frame clones only, not all of them. The table includes some 190,000 clones, 85% to 90% detected once. Sequenced: peripheral blood. All receptors derive from a human donor in a cohort sampled during active COVID-19. Both conserved end residues are part of each CDR3. D genes are given only for firm matches. Some rows mark clone size as missing; the rest say once, few, many or name a class of expanded clone.

D,J,V,size,CDR3,DNA
TRBD2,TRBJ2-5,TRBV11-2,once,CASSSPGGRQETQYF,TGTGCCAGCAGCTCACCGGGAGGCCGCCAAGAGACCCAGTACTTC
-,TRBJ1-1,TRBV4-3,-,CASSQDEKTEAFF,TGCGCCAGCAGCCAAGATGAGAAGACTGAAGCTTTCTTT
-,TRBJ2-5,TRBV18,-,CASSPSGKETQYF,TGTGCCAGCTCACCATCCGGGAAAGAGACCCAGTACTTC
-,TRBJ2-5,TRBV10-1,-,CATSRGRAETQYF,TGCGCCACCTCTCGGGGGAGAGCTGAGACCCAGTACTTC
-,TRBJ2-5,TRBV12-5,-,CASGLVQGVGIETQYF,TGTGCTAGTGGTTTGGTACAGGGAGTCGGCATTGAGACCCAGTACTTC
-,TRBJ1-6,TRBV6-1,-,CASSAHPQGEHSPLHF,TGTGCCAGCAGTGCGCACCCGCAGGGTGAGCATTCACCCCTCCACTTT
-,TRBJ2-3,TRBV5-4,-,CASSLSLGRHGTDTQYF,TGTGCCAGCAGCTTGTCGTTAGGCAGGCATGGCACAGATACGCAGTATTTT
TRBD2,TRBJ2-5,TRBV5-4,-,CASRRGAGGEETQYF,TGTGCCAGCAGGCGGGGAGCGGGGGGTGAGGAGACCCAGTACTTC
-,TRBJ1-1,TRBV2,-,CASSESPTRTEAFF,TGTGCCAGCAGTGAAAGCCCTACTCGCACTGAAGCTTTCTTT
-,TRBJ2-1,TRBV19,-,CASGTSTSSYNEQFF,TGTGCCAGTGGGACAAGCACGAGCTCCTACAATGAGCAGTTCTTC
-,TRBJ1-1,TRBV7-9,-,CASSSTVGGWRMNTEAFF,TGTGCCAGCAGCTCGACAGTAGGTGGGTGGCGGATGAACACTGAAGCTTTCTTT
-,TRBJ1-3,TRBV19,few,CASSLGASGNTIYF,TGTGCCAGTAGTCTTGGGGCGTCTGGAAACACCATATATTTT
-,TRBJ2-1,TRBV19,-,CASSIRAGFRYNEQFF,TGTGCCAGTAGTATACGAGCAGGGTTTCGTTACAATGAGCAGTTCTTC
TRBD1,TRBJ2-1,TRBV3-1/TRBV3-2,-,CASSQPGQNYNEQFF,TGTGCCAGCAGCCAACCGGGACAGAACTACAATGAGCAGTTCTTC
TRBD2,TRBJ2-1,TRBV7-6,-,CASSLGLSSGYNEQFF,TGTGCCAGCAGCTTAGGTCTGTCTAGCGGTTACAATGAGCAGTTCTTC
-,TRBJ1-5,TRBV4-3,-,CASSQEFGYNQPQHF,TGCGCCAGCAGCCAAGAGTTCGGGTACAATCAGCCCCAGCATTTT
TRBD1,TRBJ2-3,TRBV5-1,-,CASRFGQGRTSTDTQYF,TGCGCCAGCAGATTCGGACAGGGGCGAACTAGCACAGATACGCAGTATTTT
-,TRBJ1-2,TRBV30,-,CAWSVGGPGYTF,TGTGCCTGGAGTGTAGGGGGACCTGGCTACACCTTC
-,TRBJ2-5,TRBV10-3,-,CAISDSIQETQYF,TGTGCCATCAGTGATAGTATTCAAGAGACCCAGTACTTC
TRBD2,TRBJ2-3,TRBV5-4,-,CASSSPGGTDTQYF,TGTGCCAGCAGCTCCCCCGGGGGGACAGATACGCAGTATTTT
-,TRBJ1-4,TRBV21-1,once,CASSIPGQGVEKLFF,TGTGCCAGCAGCATCCCGGGACAGGGAGTAGAAAAACTGTTTTTT
-,TRBJ2-7,TRBV21-1,-,CASSKQALILAGPYEQYF,TGTGCCAGCAGCAAACAGGCGTTGATACTAGCGGGCCCCTACGAGCAGTACTTC
-,TRBJ2-5,TRBV6-6,once,CASAPLDAVQETQYF,TGTGCCAGCGCACCTTTAGATGCGGTCCAAGAGACCCAGTACTTC
TRBD2,TRBJ2-1,TRBV9,-,CASSVLAGAGEQFF,TGTGCCAGCAGCGTATTAGCGGGAGCAGGTGAGCAGTTCTTC
TRBD1,TRBJ1-1,TRBV3-1/TRBV3-2,-,CASSSRSGGTSEAFF,TGTGCCAGCAGCAGCCGATCAGGGGGCACGAGTGAAGCTTTCTTT
-,TRBJ2-4,TRBV15,-,CATSRDRDNKNIQYF,TGTGCCACCAGCAGAGATAGGGACAACAAAAACATTCAGTACTTC
-,TRBJ2-7,TRBV9,-,CASSVGPDSVYEQYF,TGTGCCAGCAGCGTAGGGCCGGACAGCGTCTACGAGCAGTACTTC
-,TRBJ2-1,TRBV28,-,CASSSGTYNEQFF,TGTGCCAGCAGCTCCGGGACCTACAATGAGCAGTTCTTC
-,TRBJ2-1,TRBV6-5,few,CASSYNHLSSYNEQFF,TGTGCCAGCAGTTACAACCACTTAAGCTCCTACAATGAGCAGTTCTTC
TRBD1,TRBJ1-4,TRBV25-1,-,CASSVPGQGSTNEKLFF,TGTGCCAGCAGTGTGCCAGGACAGGGGTCAACTAATGAAAAACTGTTTTTT
-,TRBJ1-6,TRBV5-1,-,CASSLDQANSPLHF,TGCGCCAGCAGCTTGGACCAGGCCAATTCACCCCTCCACTTT